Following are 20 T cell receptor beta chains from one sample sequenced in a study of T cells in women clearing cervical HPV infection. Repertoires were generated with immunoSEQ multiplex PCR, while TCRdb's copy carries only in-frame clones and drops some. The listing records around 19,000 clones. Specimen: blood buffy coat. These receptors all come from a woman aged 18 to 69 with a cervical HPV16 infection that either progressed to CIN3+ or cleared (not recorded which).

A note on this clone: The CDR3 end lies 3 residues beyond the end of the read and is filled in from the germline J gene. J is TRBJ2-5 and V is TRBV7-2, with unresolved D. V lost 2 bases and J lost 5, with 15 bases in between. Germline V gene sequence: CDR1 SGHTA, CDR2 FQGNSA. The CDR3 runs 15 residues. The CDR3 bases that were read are TGTGCCAGCAGCTTATCTTTGGGCCCGTGGGAGACC. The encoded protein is CASSLSLGPWET. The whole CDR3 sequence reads CASSLSLGPWETQYF.

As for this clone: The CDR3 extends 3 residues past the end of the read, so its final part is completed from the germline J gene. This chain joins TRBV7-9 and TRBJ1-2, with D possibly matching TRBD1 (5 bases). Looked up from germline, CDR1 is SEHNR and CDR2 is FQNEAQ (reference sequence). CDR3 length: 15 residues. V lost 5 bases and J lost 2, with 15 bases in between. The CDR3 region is CASSPWTRLNYGYTF. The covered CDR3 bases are TGTGCCAGCAGCCCATGGACAAGATTAAACTATGGC. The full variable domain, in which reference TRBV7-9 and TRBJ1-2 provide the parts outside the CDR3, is DTGVSQNPRHKITKRGQNVTFRCDPISEHNRLYWYRQTLGQGPEFLTYFQNEAQLEKSRLLSDRFSAERPKGSFSTLEIQRTEQGDSAMYLCASSPWTRLNYGYTFGSGTRLTVV.

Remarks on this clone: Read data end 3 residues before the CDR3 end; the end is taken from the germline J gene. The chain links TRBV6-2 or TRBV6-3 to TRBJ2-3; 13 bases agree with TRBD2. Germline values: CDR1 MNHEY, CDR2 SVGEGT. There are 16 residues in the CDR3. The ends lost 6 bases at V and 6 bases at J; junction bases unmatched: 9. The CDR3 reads CASRPTSGGAVDTQYF. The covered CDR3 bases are TGTGCCAGCAGACCTACTAGCGGGGGGGCAGTGGATACG.

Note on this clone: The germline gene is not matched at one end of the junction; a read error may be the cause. The CDR3 sequence: CAGSSTGEETQYF. CDR3 bases read: TGCGCCGGCAGCTCGACAGGGGAAGAGACG. This chain links TRBV5-1 with TRBJ2-3, with 8 bases fitting TRBD1. Read data end 3 residues before the CDR3 end; the end is taken from the germline J gene. CDR3 length: 13 amino acids. Germline V gene sequence: CDR1 SGHRS, CDR2 YFSETQ.

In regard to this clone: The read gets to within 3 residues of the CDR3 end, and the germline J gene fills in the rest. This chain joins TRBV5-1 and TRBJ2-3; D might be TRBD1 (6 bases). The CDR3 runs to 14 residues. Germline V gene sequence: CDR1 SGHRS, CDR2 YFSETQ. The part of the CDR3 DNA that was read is TGCGCCAGCAGCTTACAGCAGGGGCAAGAGACG. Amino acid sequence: CASSLQQGQET. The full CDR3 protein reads CASSLQQGQETQYF.

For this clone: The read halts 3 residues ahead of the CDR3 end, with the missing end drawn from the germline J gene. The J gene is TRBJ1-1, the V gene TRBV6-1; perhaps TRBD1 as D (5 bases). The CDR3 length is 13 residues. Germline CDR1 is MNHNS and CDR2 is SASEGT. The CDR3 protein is CASSALRSGEAFF. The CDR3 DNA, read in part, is TGTGCCAGCAGTGCACTCCGATCAGGGGAA.

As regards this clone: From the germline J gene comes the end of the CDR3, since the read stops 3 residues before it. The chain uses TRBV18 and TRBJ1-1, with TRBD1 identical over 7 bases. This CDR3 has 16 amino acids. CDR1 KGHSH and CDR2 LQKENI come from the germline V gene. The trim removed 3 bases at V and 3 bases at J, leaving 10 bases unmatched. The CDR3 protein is CASSPSGIGGYTEAFF. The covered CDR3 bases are TGTGCCAGCTCACCCTCGGGAATAGGGGGCTACACTGAA.

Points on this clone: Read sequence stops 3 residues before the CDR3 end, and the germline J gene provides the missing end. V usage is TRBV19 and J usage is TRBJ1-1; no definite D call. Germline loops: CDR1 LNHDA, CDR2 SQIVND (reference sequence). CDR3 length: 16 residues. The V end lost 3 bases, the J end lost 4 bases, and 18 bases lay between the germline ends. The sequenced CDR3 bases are TGTGCCAGTAGTATCAAGTGGTCGGAAGGCGGCACTGAA. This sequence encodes CASSIKWSEGGTE. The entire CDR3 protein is CASSIKWSEGGTEAFF.

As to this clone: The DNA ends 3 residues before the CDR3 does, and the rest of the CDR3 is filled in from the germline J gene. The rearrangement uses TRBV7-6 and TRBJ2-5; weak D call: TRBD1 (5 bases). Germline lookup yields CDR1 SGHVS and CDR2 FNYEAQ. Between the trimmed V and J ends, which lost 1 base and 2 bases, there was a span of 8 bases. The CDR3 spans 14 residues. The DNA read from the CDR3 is TGTGCCAGCAGCTTAGGGGGCCCTCAAGAGACC. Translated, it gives CASSLGGPQET. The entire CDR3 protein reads CASSLGGPQETQYF.

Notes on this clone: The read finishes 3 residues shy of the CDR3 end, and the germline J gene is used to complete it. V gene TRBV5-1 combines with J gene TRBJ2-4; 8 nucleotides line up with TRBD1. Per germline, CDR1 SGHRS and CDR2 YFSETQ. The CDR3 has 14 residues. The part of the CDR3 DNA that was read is TGCGCCAGCAGCTTTACAGGGGGATACTATGGT. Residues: CASSFTGGYYG. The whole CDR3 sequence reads CASSFTGGYYGQYF.

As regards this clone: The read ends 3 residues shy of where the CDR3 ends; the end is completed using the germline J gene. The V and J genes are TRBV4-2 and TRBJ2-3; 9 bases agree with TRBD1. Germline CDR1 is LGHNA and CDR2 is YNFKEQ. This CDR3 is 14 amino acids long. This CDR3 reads CASKDRGNGETQYF. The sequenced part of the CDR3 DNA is TGTGCCAGCAAGGACAGGGGCAACGGGGAGACG.

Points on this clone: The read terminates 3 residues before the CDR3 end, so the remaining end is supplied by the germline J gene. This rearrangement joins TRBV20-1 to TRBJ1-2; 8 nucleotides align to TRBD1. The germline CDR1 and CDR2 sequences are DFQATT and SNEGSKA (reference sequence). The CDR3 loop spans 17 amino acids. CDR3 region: CSARESLFGQGAKGYTF. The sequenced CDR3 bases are TGCAGTGCTAGAGAGTCACTCTTTGGGCAGGGGGCGAAGGGC.

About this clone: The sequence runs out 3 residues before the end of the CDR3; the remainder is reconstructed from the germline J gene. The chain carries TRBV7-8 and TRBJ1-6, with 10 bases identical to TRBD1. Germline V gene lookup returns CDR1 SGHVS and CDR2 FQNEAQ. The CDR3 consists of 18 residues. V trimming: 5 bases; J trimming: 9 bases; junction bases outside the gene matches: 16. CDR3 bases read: TGTGCCAGCAGCACACCCACGGGACAGGGGACCAGCGGTTCACCC. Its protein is CASSTPTGQGTSGSP. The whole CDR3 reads CASSTPTGQGTSGSPLHF.

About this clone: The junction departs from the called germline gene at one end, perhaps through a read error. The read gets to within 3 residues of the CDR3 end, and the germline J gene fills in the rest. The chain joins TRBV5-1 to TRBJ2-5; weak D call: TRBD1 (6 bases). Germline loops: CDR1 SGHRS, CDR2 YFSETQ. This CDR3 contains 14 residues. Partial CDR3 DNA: TGCGCCAGCAACTTGGGGACACTCCAAGAGACC. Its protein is CASNLGTLQET. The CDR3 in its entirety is CASNLGTLQETQYF.

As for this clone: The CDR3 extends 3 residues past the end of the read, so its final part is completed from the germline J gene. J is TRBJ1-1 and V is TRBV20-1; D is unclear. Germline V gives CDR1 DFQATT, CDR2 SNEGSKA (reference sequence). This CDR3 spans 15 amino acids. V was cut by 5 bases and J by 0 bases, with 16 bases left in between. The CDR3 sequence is CSALTPTTMNTEAFF. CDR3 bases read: TGCAGTGCTCTTACACCCACAACTATGAACACTGAA.

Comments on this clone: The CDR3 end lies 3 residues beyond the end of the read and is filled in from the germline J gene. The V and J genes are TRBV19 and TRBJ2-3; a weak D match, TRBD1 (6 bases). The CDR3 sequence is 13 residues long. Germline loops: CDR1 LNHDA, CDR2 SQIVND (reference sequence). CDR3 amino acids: CASSIGRQETQYF. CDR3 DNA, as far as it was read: TGTGCCAGTAGTATAGGCCGACAGGAGACG.

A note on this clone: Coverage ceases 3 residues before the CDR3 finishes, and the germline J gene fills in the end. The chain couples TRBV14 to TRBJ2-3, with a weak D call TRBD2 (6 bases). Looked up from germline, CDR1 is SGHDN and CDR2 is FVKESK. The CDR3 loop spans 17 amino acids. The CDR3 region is CASSQDHPRGKGETQYF. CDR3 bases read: TGTGCCAGCAGCCAAGATCATCCTCGGGGGAAGGGAGAGACG. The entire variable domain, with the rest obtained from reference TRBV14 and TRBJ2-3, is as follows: EAGVTQFPSHSVIEKGQTVTLRCDPISGHDNLYWYRRVMGKEIKFLLHFVKESKQDESGMPNNRFLAERTGGTYSTLKVQPAELEDSGVYFCASSQDHPRGKGETQYFGPGTRLTVL.

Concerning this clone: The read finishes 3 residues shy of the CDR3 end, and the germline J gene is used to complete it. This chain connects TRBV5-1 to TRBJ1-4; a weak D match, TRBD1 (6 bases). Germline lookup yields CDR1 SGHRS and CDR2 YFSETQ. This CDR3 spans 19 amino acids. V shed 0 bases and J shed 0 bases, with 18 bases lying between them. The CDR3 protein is CASSLGLQGNPSTNEKLFF. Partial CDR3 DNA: TGCGCCAGCAGCTTGGGTCTACAGGGAAACCCCTCAACTAATGAAAAA.

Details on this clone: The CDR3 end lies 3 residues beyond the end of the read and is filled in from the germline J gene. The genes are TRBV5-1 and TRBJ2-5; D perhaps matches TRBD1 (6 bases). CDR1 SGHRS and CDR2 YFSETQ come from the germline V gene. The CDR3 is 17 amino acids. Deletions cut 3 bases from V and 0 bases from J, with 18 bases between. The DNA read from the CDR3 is TGCGCCAGCAGCTCGAGAATAGGGGGTTCCTACCAAGAGACC. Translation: CASSSRIGGSYQET. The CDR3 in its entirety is CASSSRIGGSYQETQYF.

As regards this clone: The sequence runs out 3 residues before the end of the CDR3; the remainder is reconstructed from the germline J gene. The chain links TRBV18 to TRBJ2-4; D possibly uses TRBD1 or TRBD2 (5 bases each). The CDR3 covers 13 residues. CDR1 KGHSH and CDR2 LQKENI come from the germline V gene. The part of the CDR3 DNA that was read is TGTGCCAGCTCCCCCGACATACCGAGGGGT. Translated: CASSPDIPRG. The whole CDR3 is CASSPDIPRGQYF.